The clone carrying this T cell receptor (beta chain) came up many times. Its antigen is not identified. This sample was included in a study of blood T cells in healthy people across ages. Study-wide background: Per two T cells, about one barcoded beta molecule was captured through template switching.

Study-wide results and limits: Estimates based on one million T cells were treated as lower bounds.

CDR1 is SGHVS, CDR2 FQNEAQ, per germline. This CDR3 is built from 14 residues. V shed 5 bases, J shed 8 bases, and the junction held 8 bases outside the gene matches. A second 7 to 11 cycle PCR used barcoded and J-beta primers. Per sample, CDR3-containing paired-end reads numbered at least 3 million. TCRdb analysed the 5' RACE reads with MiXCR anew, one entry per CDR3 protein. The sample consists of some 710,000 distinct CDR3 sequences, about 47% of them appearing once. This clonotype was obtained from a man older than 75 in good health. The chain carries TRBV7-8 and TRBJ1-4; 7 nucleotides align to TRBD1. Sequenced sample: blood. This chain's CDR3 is CASSPGQSSEKLFF. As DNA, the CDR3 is TGTGCCAGCAGCCCGGGACAGTCGAGCGAAAAACTGTTTTTT.